This T cell receptor (beta chain) is from a study of T cell repertoires in cytomegalovirus infection. Study context: Indicated by public TCR beta signatures were CMV infection and matching HLA type. Regarding the study as a whole: What dominated the ex vivo response were HLA-C-restricted CMV-specific TCR beta clonotypes. Of the TCR beta families, the public ones yielded a cumulative frequency that identified carriers of CMV plus the relevant HLA.

TCRdb fed the reads into MiXCR, producing one record per CDR3 protein. The data contain around 440,000 distinct CDR3 sequences, around 11% of them seen just once; the ten biggest clones take up roughly 10%. This clonotype occurred many times. What it recognizes is unknown. The CDR3 is 16 residues long. With 2 bases clipped from V and 3 bases from J, the junction kept 4 bases outside the gene matches. This TCR was recovered from a human donor in good health (CMV status not recorded). Some clones in this sample may be carry-over from other donors' samples. The chain links TRBV12-3 or TRBV12-4 to TRBJ2-7; 13 bases are shared with TRBD2. The specimen was PBMCs. The CDR3 reads CASSLRGLAGNYEQYF. The CDR3 coding sequence is TGTGCCAGCAGTTTAAGGGGACTAGCGGGGAACTACGAGCAGTACTTC.